These 32 T cell receptor beta chains were sequenced from one sample in a study of technical replicates of blood from several donors. Assay used: immunoSEQ multiplex PCR; TCRdb lists only in-frame clones, some missing. The sample consists of tens of thousands of clones, roughly 91% of them appearing once. Sequenced input: PBMCs. The receptors come from a human donor in good health. Some clones in this sample may be carry-over from other donors' samples.

A word on this clone: This may stem from a read error, because a much larger clone lies one nucleotide away. The chain carries TRBV7-2 and TRBJ1-1; 7 nucleotides align to TRBD1. This CDR3 has 13 residues. V shed 3 bases and J 4 bases; nucleotides not matched to a gene: 2. Per the germline V gene, CDR1 is SGHTA and CDR2 is FQGNSA. CDR3 residues: CASSLNRGTEAFF. In DNA form, the CDR3 reads TGTGCCAGCAGCTTGAACAGGGGCACTGAAGCTTTCTTT.

There are many counts of this clone. The genes are TRBV2 and TRBJ2-7; 8 bases match TRBD2. The length of the CDR3 is 15 residues. Germline assignment: CDR1 SNHLY and CDR2 FYNNEI. Trimming removed 3 bases from V and 6 bases from J; junction bases left unmatched: 10. The DNA of the CDR3 is TGTGCCAGCAGTGAGGCGGGACTAGTCAGCGGCGAGCAGTACTTC. Translated, it gives CASSEAGLVSGEQYF.

Only one count was recorded for this clone. This chain connects TRBV7-2 to TRBJ2-7; TRBD1 is a possible D gene (6 bases). Per the germline V gene, CDR1 is SGHTA and CDR2 is FQGNSA. This CDR3 region has 16 residues. V lost 4 bases and J lost 2, with 18 bases in between. The DNA of the CDR3 is TGTGCCAGCAGCTCATCTAGGACAGCCATGGCCTACGAGCAGTACTTC. Translated: CASSSSRTAMAYEQYF.

This rearrangement joins TRBV9 to TRBJ2-5, with TRBD2 matching over 9 bases. V shed 2 bases, J shed 2 bases, and the junction held 4 bases outside the gene matches. CDR1 and CDR2 from the germline V gene are SGDLS and YYNGEE. This CDR3 is built from 15 residues. The chain's CDR3 is CASSVRLAEQETQYF. The CDR3 nucleotides read TGTGCCAGCAGCGTGAGACTAGCGGAGCAAGAGACCCAGTACTTC.

This CDR3 reads CASSQMTSSYEQFF. The CDR3 coding sequence is TGTGCCAGCAGCCAAATGACTAGCAGCTATGAGCAGTTCTTC. This chain links TRBV4-2 with TRBJ2-1, with 7 bases identical to TRBD2. The CDR3 consists of 14 residues. The J segment lost 8 bases and the V segment lost 2 bases, leaving 6 bases of the junction unmatched. Germline V gene sequence: CDR1 LGHNA, CDR2 YNFKEQ.

Only one count was recorded for this clone. The chain has TRBV4-1 and TRBJ2-1; 14 bases are shared with TRBD2. Germline-derived CDR1 and CDR2 are MGHRA and YSYEKL. The CDR3 has 15 residues. The junction had 7 bases not matched to a gene; V was cut back by 4 bases and J by 11 bases. The CDR3 coding sequence is TGCGCCAGCAGCCCAGGGACTAGCGGGGGTCTCCAGCAGTTCTTC. Protein: CASSPGTSGGLQQFF.

CDR3: CASSPGRGQGTTEAFF. In nucleotides, the CDR3 is TGCGCCAGCAGCCCAGGAAGGGGACAGGGAACCACTGAAGCTTTCTTT. V gene TRBV4-3 combines with J gene TRBJ1-1; 9 bases fit TRBD1. The CDR3 runs to 16 residues. Germline V lookup: CDR1 LGHNA, CDR2 YSLEER. V was clipped by 4 bases and J by 4 bases; unmatched bases: 10.

V usage is TRBV11-2 and J usage is TRBJ1-2, with 7 bases identical to TRBD1. Per the germline V gene, CDR1 is SGHAT and CDR2 is FQNNGV. V shed 5 bases and J 2 bases; nucleotides not matched to a gene: 2. CDR3 length: 13 amino acids. The CDR3 spells CASSPQGNYGYTF. DNA for the CDR3: TGTGCCAGCAGCCCACAGGGGAACTATGGCTACACCTTC.

This sequence joins TRBV4-2 and TRBJ2-7, with a weak D call TRBD2 (6 bases). The germline V and J ends were trimmed by 4 bases and 5 bases, with 18 bases remaining between them. This CDR3 region has 15 residues. CDR1 is LGHNA and CDR2 is YNFKEQ in the germline V gene. As DNA, the CDR3 is TGTGCCAGCAGCCGCGTTGGGAGGATGGCTAACGAGCAGTACTTC. It encodes CASSRVGRMANEQYF.

This sequence joins TRBV21-1 and TRBJ2-7; TRBD1 reflects the table's D call only, with no check against the DNA. TRBV21-1 corresponds to a pseudogene. The CDR3 spans 16 residues. The CDR3 nucleotides are TGTGCCAGCAGCAAGGCGAACAGGGGTCGATCCTACGAGCAGTACTTC. It yields the protein CASSKANRGRSYEQYF.

The chain links TRBV7-3 to TRBJ2-3, with unresolved D. The V end lost 1 base, the J end lost 0 bases, and 17 bases lay between the germline ends. This CDR3 contains 18 residues. Germline V lookup: CDR1 SGHTA, CDR2 FQGTGA. The CDR3 loop is CASSLRSTGGSSTDTQYF. Here the CDR3 DNA reads TGTGCCAGCAGCTTAAGGTCCACTGGCGGTTCTAGCACAGATACGCAGTATTTT.

This chain uses TRBV12-5 with TRBJ1-1; maybe TRBD1 (5 bases). The CDR3 spans 13 residues. CDR1 and CDR2 (germline): LGHNT, FRNRAP. V lost 0 bases and J lost 6, with 8 bases in between. In DNA form, the CDR3 reads TGTGCTAGTGGTTTGGTACGGGGGGCTGAAGCTTTCTTT. This encodes CASGLVRGAEAFF.

The chain links TRBV4-2 to TRBJ2-7; 7 bases map to TRBD1. The CDR3 is 14 residues long. Germline trimming cut 1 base from V and 1 base from J; bases unmatched to any gene: 1. Germline V gene lookup returns CDR1 LGHNA and CDR2 YNFKEQ. This CDR3 is CASSQGDRSYEQYF. The CDR3, as DNA: TGTGCCAGCAGCCAAGGGGACAGATCCTACGAGCAGTACTTC.

The rearrangement links TRBV5-6 to TRBJ2-5; a weak D match, TRBD2 (5 bases). With 2 bases removed from V and 5 bases from J, the gap between germline ends came to 16 bases. This CDR3 region has 15 residues. Per germline, CDR1 SGHDT and CDR2 YYEEEE. DNA for the CDR3: TGTGCCAGCAGCTTACGGGGTTGGGATCAGGAGACCCAGTACTTC. It specifies CASSLRGWDQETQYF.

V usage is TRBV7-8 and J usage is TRBJ1-1; 7 bases line up with TRBD1. Trimming cost V 1 base and J 3 bases; bases outside gene matches: 11. This CDR3 has 17 amino acids. Germline V CDR1 and CDR2: SGHVS, FQNEAQ. The CDR3 spells CASSLGWTGSGDTEAFF. CDR3 nucleotides: TGTGCCAGCAGCTTAGGGTGGACAGGTTCAGGGGACACTGAAGCTTTCTTT.

The count of this clone is one. This rearrangement joins TRBV2 to TRBJ2-2; TRBD2 agrees at 8 bases. The CDR3 has 14 amino acids. Germline values: CDR1 SNHLY, CDR2 FYNNEI. J gave up 5 bases and V 6 bases, and 5 bases lay outside the gene matches. The CDR3 DNA is TGTGCCAGCAGAGGGATAGCGGGGACCGGGGAGCTGTTTTTT. Its protein product is CASRGIAGTGELFF.

The chain couples TRBV5-8 to TRBJ1-6; D is undetermined. CDR1 SGHTS and CDR2 YDEGEE come from the germline V gene. This CDR3 contains 16 residues. Trimming stripped 4 bases from V and 8 bases from J, with 19 bases between. CDR3 region: CASSPAGGIAYSPLHF. CDR3 coding DNA: TGTGCCAGCAGCCCGGCCGGAGGGATTGCTTATTCACCCCTCCACTTT. The whole variable domain, remainder taken from reference TRBV5-8 and TRBJ1-6, is EAGVTQSPTHLIKTRGQQATLRCSPISGHTSVYWYQQALGLGLQFLLWYDEGEERNRGNFPPRFSGRQFPNYSSELNVNALELEDSALYLCASSPAGGIAYSPLHFGNGTRLTVT.

The chain employs TRBV5-1 and TRBJ2-5; D gene uncertain. Trimming left V 0 bases short and J 0 bases short, with 6 bases between. Germline V gene lookup returns CDR1 SGHRS and CDR2 YFSETQ. CDR3 length equals 14 residues. The CDR3 nucleotides read TGCGCCAGCAGCTTGGTACCGGACCAAGAGACCCAGTACTTC. Translation: CASSLVPDQETQYF.

The gene calls are TRBV7-2 and TRBJ2-5; a weak D match, TRBD2 (7 bases). Germline V lookup: CDR1 SGHTA, CDR2 FQGNSA. The CDR3 is 15 amino acids. The CDR3 region has the DNA TGTGCATCTAGCCCAAGGGGGGGGGTAGAAGAGACCCAGTACTTC. This gives the protein CASSPRGGVEETQYF.

Points on this clone: One end of the junction does not line up with germline, which may come from a read error. The V call is TRBV5-1, the J call TRBJ1-4, with TRBD1 matching 7 bases. Germline lookup yields CDR1 SGHRS and CDR2 YFSETQ. The CDR3 is made up of 15 amino acids. Here the CDR3 reads CASSFSGQTSEKLFF. In nucleotides, the CDR3 is TGCGCCAGCAGCTTTTCGGGACAGACTAGTGAAAAACTGTTTTTT.

The V gene is TRBV5-5, the J gene TRBJ1-2; 7 bases are shared with TRBD1. Germline V gene lookup returns CDR1 SGHKS and CDR2 YYEKEE (reference sequence). The junction had 8 bases not matched to a gene; V was cut back by 4 bases and J by 5 bases. The CDR3 has 14 residues. The CDR3 protein is CASSATGTMYGYTF. The CDR3 DNA is TGTGCCAGCAGCGCGACAGGGACCATGTATGGCTACACCTTC.

This clone showed up just once. The chain has TRBV19 and TRBJ2-2, with a weak D call TRBD2 (6 bases). There are 14 residues in the CDR3. Germline V gives CDR1 LNHDA, CDR2 SQIVND (reference sequence). Trimming removed 8 bases from V and 2 bases from J, with 12 bases in between. The CDR3 loop is CASGTGLNTGELFF. DNA of the CDR3: TGTGCCAGTGGGACTGGACTTAACACCGGGGAGCTGTTTTTT.

This clone was seen only once. V gene TRBV7-9 combines with J gene TRBJ1-4, with unresolved D. Germline CDR1 is SEHNR and CDR2 is FQNEAQ (reference sequence). The V and J ends lost 2 bases and 6 bases respectively, with 10 bases between them. This CDR3 contains 14 residues. Written as DNA, the CDR3 is TGTGCCAGCAGCTTAAACCGGGGTGATGAAAAACTGTTTTTT. This gives the protein CASSLNRGDEKLFF.

This clone has only one observation. The genes are TRBV4-3 and TRBJ2-1; the D gene is possibly TRBD2 (6 bases). Germline V CDR1 and CDR2: LGHNA, YSLEER. The V end lost 1 base, the J end lost 3 bases, and 13 bases lay between the germline ends. The CDR3 contains 16 residues. DNA for the CDR3: TGCGCCAGCAGCCAAGGATTCGGCGGGGACTACAATGAGCAGTTCTTC. Protein product: CASSQGFGGDYNEQFF.

V usage is TRBV7-2 and J usage is TRBJ2-1; D is undetermined. Germline V CDR1 and CDR2: SGHTA, FQGNSA. CDR3 length equals 14 residues. V was shortened by 5 bases and J by 5 bases, with 13 bases between the two germline ends. CDR3 bases: TGTGCCAGCAGCCCGTCTAGAGACCACAATGAGCAGTTCTTC. Amino acids: CASSPSRDHNEQFF.

The genes are TRBV6-1 and TRBJ1-6; D might be TRBD1 (5 bases). The germline CDR1 and CDR2 sequences are MNHNS and SASEGT. Trimming cost V 8 bases and J 6 bases, with 17 bases left between them. This CDR3 has 15 amino acids. CDR3 DNA sequence: TGTGCCAGCCCCACCTCAGACAGTTTTAATTCACCCCTCCACTTT. Amino acids: CASPTSDSFNSPLHF.

J is TRBJ2-2 and V is TRBV4-1; TRBD2 agrees at 14 bases. This CDR3 is 18 amino acids long. The V segment lost 4 bases and the J segment 2 bases; nucleotides outside the gene matches: 6. The germline V gene encodes CDR1 MGHRA and CDR2 YSYEKL. In nucleotides, the CDR3 is TGCGCCAGCAGCCTCGGGACTAGCGGGGGCCAAAACACCGGGGAGCTGTTTTTT. Its translation is CASSLGTSGGQNTGELFF.

This clone was seen just once. CDR3 sequence: CASHDFGRASTDTQYF. The CDR3 nucleotides are TGTGCCAGCCACGACTTTGGGCGGGCGAGCACAGATACGCAGTATTTT. This chain links TRBV18 with TRBJ2-3; D might be TRBD2 (5 bases). Between the trimmed V and J ends, which lost 8 bases and 0 bases, there was a span of 18 bases. CDR1 is KGHSH, CDR2 LQKENI, per germline. The CDR3 is 16 amino acids.

The chain couples TRBV5-1 to TRBJ2-3; 11 positions agree with TRBD2. This CDR3 is built from 18 residues. V trimming: 0 bases; J trimming: 4 bases; junction bases outside the gene matches: 10. The V gene's germline CDR1 is SGHRS and CDR2 YFSETQ. CDR3 coding DNA: TGCGCCAGCAGCTTGGGAAGTAGCGGGGGGGCTAGCGCAGATACGCAGTATTTT. Amino acid sequence: CASSLGSSGGASADTQYF.

In this sample, this clone turned up once. The chain combines TRBV6-1 with TRBJ1-2; maybe TRBD1 (6 bases). The germline gives CDR1 MNHNS, CDR2 SASEGT. V dropped 7 bases and J dropped 4 bases, with 13 bases sitting between them. The CDR3 covers 13 residues. The CDR3 sequence: CASNRQVAYGYTF. CDR3 sequence (DNA): TGTGCCAGCAATCGACAGGTGGCCTATGGCTACACCTTC.

The rearrangement links TRBV5-4 to TRBJ2-7; 8 bases line up with TRBD2. The CDR3 loop spans 16 amino acids. V shed 0 bases and J 3 bases; nucleotides not matched to a gene: 8. Looked up from germline, CDR1 is SGHNT and CDR2 is YYREEE (reference sequence). In DNA, the CDR3 is TGTGCCAGCAGCTTGGCGGGGGGGCGACAGTTCTACGAGCAGTACTTC. The encoded protein is CASSLAGGRQFYEQYF.

This chain connects TRBV5-1 to TRBJ1-1; 7 nucleotides align to TRBD1. The CDR3 has 13 amino acids. Germline V gene sequence: CDR1 SGHRS, CDR2 YFSETQ. The V segment lost 8 bases and the J segment 4 bases; nucleotides outside the gene matches: 8. CDR3 residues: CASVGQAGTEAFF. The DNA of the CDR3 is TGCGCCAGTGTAGGACAGGCGGGCACTGAAGCTTTCTTT.